Each of the 25 T cell receptor beta chains below was sequenced from the same sample in a study of T cells after yellow fever vaccination. Using its own MiXCR run on the 5' RACE reads, TCRdb lists one record per CDR3 protein. Among 300,000 to 400,000 distinct CDR3 sequences listed, 7.5% to 9% were seen once. The sample in question was PBMCs, obtained on the day of the first yellow fever vaccination. These receptors were obtained from a man aged 18 to 30 who received the YFV17D yellow fever vaccine.

This clonotype has a handful of counts. V is TRBV10-3 and J is TRBJ2-1; TRBD2 matches at 13 bases. From germline, CDR1 is ENHRY and CDR2 SYGVKD. The CDR3 runs to 14 residues. The V gene end was trimmed by 4 bases and the J gene end by 7 bases; junction bases not matched to a gene: 1. The CDR3 DNA reads TGTGCCATCAGTGGGACTAGCGGGGGTAATGAGCAGTTCTTC. Its translation: CAISGTSGGNEQFF.

At least ten counts were recorded for this clonotype. The rearrangement joins TRBV6-1 to TRBJ1-4; a possible D gene is TRBD1 (6 bases). In germline, CDR1 is MNHNS, CDR2 SASEGT. The length of the CDR3 is 15 residues. V lost 6 bases and J lost 8, with 19 bases in between. CDR3 in DNA: TGTGCCAGCAGAGGTACAGGGACTGGGAAGGAAAAACTGTTTTTT. Translated, it gives CASRGTGTGKEKLFF.

A few counts support this clonotype. The chain combines TRBV29-1 with TRBJ2-1; TRBD2 might be the D (7 bases). CDR3 size: 15 residues. The V end was cut by 7 bases, the J end by 3 bases, with 19 bases between. Germline CDR1 is SQVTM and CDR2 is ANQGSEA. The CDR3 sequence: CSARGGEGHYNEQFF. For the CDR3, the DNA is TGCAGCGCAAGGGGGGGCGAAGGTCACTACAATGAGCAGTTCTTC.

This clonotype occurred many times. V usage is TRBV24-1 and J usage is TRBJ2-7; D unresolved. Trimming cost V 7 bases and J 3 bases, with 9 bases left between them. CDR3 size: 12 residues. CDR1 is KGHDR and CDR2 is SFDVKD in the germline V gene. The CDR3 protein is CATSVPHYEQYV. The CDR3 nucleotides read TGTGCCACCAGCGTTCCCCACTACGAGCAGTACGTC.

A few counts support this clonotype. The genes are TRBV11-2 and TRBJ2-1; the match to TRBD1 covers 8 bases. The length of the CDR3 is 11 residues. The germline CDR1 and CDR2 sequences are SGHAT and FQNNGV. Losses at the gene ends were 6 bases for V and 8 bases for J; bases not matched to a gene: 0. The CDR3 nucleotides are TGTGCCAGCAGGACAGGGGATGAGCAGTTCTTC. This gives the protein CASRTGDEQFF.

This clonotype was recorded at least ten times. The CDR3 coding sequence is TGTGCCAGCAGTGTCGGGCGGGGGGGCACAGATACGCAGTATTTT. This gives the protein CASSVGRGGTDTQYF. V is TRBV2 and J is TRBJ2-3, with TRBD2 identical over 8 bases. CDR1 SNHLY and CDR2 FYNNEI come from the germline V gene. This CDR3 region has 15 residues. V was pared by 4 bases and J by 1 base, with 4 bases of the junction left unmatched.

This clonotype was recorded many times. This rearrangement joins TRBV10-3 to TRBJ2-3; D is uncertain. Germline loops: CDR1 ENHRY, CDR2 SYGVKD. The CDR3 is made up of 22 amino acids. V was shortened by 3 bases and J by 0 bases, with 31 bases between the two germline ends. CDR3 bases: TGTGCCATCAGTGATAACAGAGGAAGTACTTTGCTTGGTGACGTGAGCACAGATACGCAGTATTTT. This encodes CAISDNRGSTLLGDVSTDTQYF.

The chain's CDR3 is CASSYYGQGYEQYF. CDR3 coding DNA: TGTGCCAGCAGTTACTACGGACAGGGCTACGAGCAGTACTTC. The V call is TRBV6-5, the J call TRBJ2-7; 8 bases line up with TRBD1. J was trimmed by 3 bases and V by 1 base; bases with no gene match: 2. The CDR3 is 14 amino acids. CDR1 is MNHEY and CDR2 is SVGAGI in the germline V gene.

Only a few counts were recorded for this clonotype. This chain uses TRBV18 with TRBJ2-7; D unresolved. Germline lookup yields CDR1 KGHSH and CDR2 LQKENI. Trimming stripped 3 bases from V and 6 bases from J, with 15 bases between. The CDR3 consists of 14 residues. The CDR3 loop is CASSPGSLSREQYV. CDR3 in DNA: TGTGCCAGCTCACCCGGCAGCCTTTCACGCGAGCAGTACGTC.

The J gene is TRBJ2-5, the V gene TRBV20-1, with D possibly matching TRBD2 (5 bases). The germline V and J ends were trimmed by 3 bases and 9 bases, with 14 bases remaining between them. The germline CDR1 and CDR2 sequences are DFQATT and SNEGSKA (reference sequence). CDR3 size: 12 residues. Here the CDR3 reads CSARDSRIPQYF. DNA of the CDR3: TGCAGTGCTAGGGACTCTCGGATACCCCAGTACTTC.

The sample holds a few counts of this clonotype. The chain couples TRBV12-3 or TRBV12-4 to TRBJ1-1; D gene unclear. The CDR3 contains 12 residues. V gave up 7 bases and J gave up 5 bases, with 11 bases separating them. The CDR3 region is CASNAFLTEAFF. CDR3 DNA: TGTGCCAGCAACGCATTTCTAACTGAAGCTTTCTTT.

The rearrangement uses TRBV20-1 and TRBJ2-7; 12 nucleotides match TRBD2. The CDR3 contains 15 residues. V shed 5 bases and J 2 bases; nucleotides not matched to a gene: 7. CDR1 DFQATT and CDR2 SNEGSKA come from the germline V gene (reference sequence). CDR3 residues: CSAGRASGGAYEQYF. The CDR3 coding sequence is TGCAGTGCTGGACGGGCTAGCGGGGGGGCCTACGAGCAGTACTTC.

There are a few counts of this clonotype. The gene calls are TRBV2 and TRBJ2-3; TRBD2 might be the D (7 bases). Trimming removed 6 bases from V and 2 bases from J, with 15 bases in between. There are 15 residues in the CDR3. Germline V gene sequence: CDR1 SNHLY, CDR2 FYNNEI. The CDR3 spells CASRRGGLNTDTQYF. DNA for the CDR3: TGTGCCAGCAGAAGGGGGGGCCTTAACACAGATACGCAGTATTTT.

This chain uses TRBV4-3 with TRBJ1-1; D is unclear. The CDR3 contains 14 residues. The V end lost 0 bases, the J end lost 1 base, and 6 bases lay between the germline ends. Germline-derived CDR1 and CDR2 are LGHNA and YSLEER. The CDR3 spells CASSQELPNTEAFF. The CDR3 nucleotides are TGCGCCAGCAGCCAAGAGTTACCGAACACTGAAGCTTTCTTT.

This clonotype came up a few times. J is TRBJ2-1 and V is TRBV6-2 or TRBV6-3; 8 bases line up with TRBD1. The CDR3 length is 13 residues. Germline values: CDR1 MNHEY, CDR2 SVGEGT. The ends lost 5 bases at V and 8 bases at J; junction bases unmatched: 5. Written as DNA, the CDR3 is TGTGCCAGCAGTCCCCGACAGGGGCATGAGCAGTTCTTC. Its translation: CASSPRQGHEQFF.

This chain connects TRBV18 to TRBJ2-7, with TRBD1 identical over 7 bases. CDR1 and CDR2 (germline): KGHSH, LQKENI. The ends lost 3 bases at V and 5 bases at J; junction bases unmatched: 16. The CDR3 extends over 17 amino acids. This chain's CDR3 is CASSPSSGQPHADEQYF. The CDR3 DNA reads as TGTGCCAGCTCACCCTCGTCGGGACAGCCGCACGCCGACGAGCAGTACTTC.

In this sample, this clonotype turned up many times. The genes are TRBV20-1 and TRBJ2-5; 7 bases align to TRBD1. Unmatched junction bases numbered 12, after V lost 0 bases and J lost 5 bases. CDR1 and CDR2 from the germline V gene are DFQATT and SNEGSKA (reference sequence). The CDR3 extends over 16 amino acids. The CDR3, as DNA: TGCAGTGCTAGAGACCCTGGGGGACAGACGGCGGAGACCCAGTACTTC. Amino acid sequence: CSARDPGGQTAETQYF.

The rearrangement joins TRBV7-9 to TRBJ2-3; maybe TRBD1 (6 bases). The germline CDR1 and CDR2 sequences are SEHNR and FQNEAQ (reference sequence). V was trimmed by 4 bases and J by 3 bases, leaving 20 bases between them. The CDR3 loop spans 17 amino acids. The CDR3 nucleotides are TGTGCCAGCAGCTCACGGGACACCATCGACCTAACAGATACGCAGTATTTT. Translation: CASSSRDTIDLTDTQYF.

The rearrangement links TRBV4-3 to TRBJ2-3, with no clear D. CDR1 is LGHNA and CDR2 is YSLEER in the germline V gene. The CDR3 loop spans 17 amino acids. V lost 3 bases and J lost 0, with 16 bases in between. CDR3 region: CASSQSPTYPSTDTQYF. The CDR3 region has the DNA TGCGCCAGCAGCCAGAGCCCGACCTACCCAAGCACAGATACGCAGTATTTT.

This clonotype was counted between two and nine times. The chain links TRBV11-2 to TRBJ1-1; D is possibly TRBD1 (6 bases). The V gene's germline CDR1 is SGHAT and CDR2 FQNNGV. The CDR3 is made up of 18 amino acids. V shed 4 bases and J shed 0 bases, with 21 bases lying between them. The CDR3 loop reads CASSSPRGGGSMNTEAFF. The CDR3 DNA sequence: TGTGCCAGCAGCTCACCAAGGGGGGGAGGTAGCATGAACACTGAAGCTTTCTTT.

The rearrangement joins TRBV5-1 to TRBJ1-2; D uncertain. Per the germline V gene, CDR1 is SGHRS and CDR2 is YFSETQ. CDR3 length equals 14 residues. V lost 0 bases, J lost 3 bases, and 9 bases lay in between. CDR3 amino acids: CASSLARTDYGYTF. CDR3 nucleotides: TGCGCCAGCAGCTTGGCCCGCACAGACTATGGCTACACCTTC.

The CDR3 here is CATSEDRAGETQYF. Here the CDR3 DNA reads TGTGCCACCAGTGAAGACAGGGCCGGAGAGACCCAGTACTTC. The V gene is TRBV24-1, the J gene TRBJ2-5, with TRBD1 matching 7 bases. Germline lookup yields CDR1 KGHDR and CDR2 SFDVKD. The CDR3 loop spans 14 amino acids. Trimming took 4 bases from V and 4 from J; bases not matched to a gene: 5.

This clonotype was seen a handful of times. The V gene is TRBV3-1, the J gene TRBJ2-5, with 16 bases matching TRBD2. J was trimmed by 4 bases and V by 4 bases; bases with no gene match: 6. The CDR3 length is 17 residues. In germline, CDR1 is LGHDT, CDR2 YNNKEL (reference sequence). As DNA, the CDR3 is TGTGCCAGCAGCCCCGGGACTAGCGGGGGGGCCGCAGAGACCCAGTACTTC. Translated, it gives CASSPGTSGGAAETQYF.

This clonotype was observed a few times. This chain connects TRBV6-1 to TRBJ2-7, with D hard to call. Looked up from germline, CDR1 is MNHNS and CDR2 is SASEGT. V lost 5 bases, J lost 4 bases, and 15 bases lay in between. The CDR3 runs to 14 residues. DNA for the CDR3: TGTGCCAGCAGTATCGGACCGATGGCGTACGAGCAGTACGTC. Amino acids: CASSIGPMAYEQYV.

The chain combines TRBV7-2 with TRBJ2-3; 7 bases match TRBD2. The CDR3 spans 17 residues. Germline V CDR1 and CDR2: SGHTA, FQGNSA. The J segment lost 3 bases and the V segment lost 5 bases, leaving 14 bases of the junction unmatched. The DNA of the CDR3 is TGTGCCAGCAGCCATCTGGGGGGGGGTACTGGTACAGATACGCAGTATTTT. It yields the protein CASSHLGGGTGTDTQYF.